The 3 T cell receptor beta chains below all came from one sample that was sequenced in a study of T cell repertoires in cytomegalovirus infection. Each CDR3 protein gets one entry after TCRdb re-called the reads with MiXCR. In the table there are around 750,000 distinct CDR3 sequences, roughly 33% of which are singletons. No cognate antigen is known for these TCRs. The sample consisted of cultured CD8+ T cells from PBMCs, taken from culture after CMV antigen stimulation. Receptors originate from a human donor in good health (CMV status not recorded). Some clones in this sample may be carry-over from other donors' samples.

CDR3 DNA sequence: TGTGCCAGCAGCCAACCAGCGGGGGGAACCCACGAGCAGTACTTC. Its protein product is CASSQPAGGTHEQYF. This sequence joins TRBV7-9 and TRBJ2-7; TRBD2 matches at 9 bases. The CDR3 has 15 residues. Losses at the gene ends were 5 bases for V and 5 bases for J; bases not matched to a gene: 10. Germline values: CDR1 SEHNR, CDR2 FQNEAQ (reference sequence).

This clonotype was recorded many times. The chain joins TRBV5-6 to TRBJ1-5; tentative D call: TRBD1 (6 bases). CDR3 length: 14 residues. The V gene lost 1 base and the J gene lost 6 bases, with 11 bases spanning the gap. CDR1 SGHDT and CDR2 YYEEEE come from the germline V gene. The CDR3: CASSLTGITQPQHF. The CDR3 DNA reads TGTGCCAGCAGCTTGACAGGGATAACTCAGCCCCAGCATTTT.

The chain links TRBV28 to TRBJ1-4, with D unclear. The CDR3 is 17 amino acids. The germline gives CDR1 MDHEN, CDR2 SYDVKM. Trimming took 1 base from V and 0 from J, leaving 12 bases between them. This CDR3 is CASSLFLDGATNEKLFF. CDR3 in DNA: TGTGCCAGCAGTTTATTCCTAGATGGGGCAACTAATGAAAAACTGTTTTTT.